This T cell receptor beta chain came from a study of shared clonotypes between healthy human individuals. General observations from the study: The genetic and exposure-history diversity represented was limited by few donors.

As to this clone: Its antigen remains unidentified.

This table comes from immunoSEQ multiplex PCR, and its TCRdb copy is limited to in-frame clones, with some not included. Here the sample spans 550,000 to 850,000 clones, roughly two thirds being singletons. Specimen: memory CD4+ T cells sorted from blood. Documented subset: CD45RA-negative fraction. This TCR came from a woman aged 30 to 39 in good health.

The CDR3 loop reads CASSESWDQPQHF. The CDR3 region has the DNA TGCGCCAGCAGTGAGTCGTGGGATCAGCCCCAGCATTTT. V is TRBV10-1 and J is TRBJ1-5, with D unclear. CDR1 and CDR2 (germline): WNHNN, SYGVQD (reference sequence). The CDR3 has 13 residues. V lost 0 bases and J lost 5, with 5 bases in between.